This T cell receptor (beta chain) came from a study of T cells after yellow fever vaccination. A word on this clonotype: Its target is not known.

TCRdb called the 5' RACE reads again in MiXCR, with one record for every CDR3 protein. Among 620,000 or so distinct CDR3 sequences listed, around an eighth were seen once. Regarding the study as a whole: The booster response re-showed most primary clones: around 96% CD4, about 89% CD8.

The origin of this receptor is a man aged 25-45 years who received the YFV17D yellow fever vaccine. The source was PBMCs, collected on the day of the yellow fever booster vaccination.

The CDR3 protein is CASRSQMNTEAFF. The CDR3 DNA sequence: TGCGCCAGCAGGTCCCAAATGAACACTGAAGCTTTCTTT. The gene calls are TRBV10-2 and TRBJ1-1; D ambiguous. V gave up 6 bases and J gave up 0 bases, with 8 bases separating them. The CDR3 consists of 13 residues. Germline loops: CDR1 WSHSY, CDR2 SAAADI.